Given below is one TCR beta chain in context. This clone has a handful of counts. The specificity of this receptor is unknown. No per-base quality is available; no much larger clone lies one base away. Healthy controls were 35 to 40 blood donors whose buffy coats came from the Finnish Red Cross blood service. All TCR-sequenced material derived from peripheral blood: patient blood samples and healthy donor buffy coats. Peripheral blood mononuclear cells were isolated by Ficoll-Hypaque gradient centrifugation. CD4+ cells were magnetically purified from the buffy coats of healthy controls. The Gentra Puregene Cell and Tissue kit was used for genomic DNA extraction, and quantification was performed on a Qubit 2.0 fluorometer. This sample was taken from a study of STAT5B mutations in CD4+ large granular lymphocyte leukemia (dated by TCRdb to the early 2020s). About the full investigation: Among the healthy controls, the CDR3 'QG' motif was associated with a particular HLA allele. The study compared the TCRbeta repertoires of patients with CD4+ T-cell large granular lymphocyte leukemia against those of healthy blood donors. Flow cytometry performed on FACSCanto II or FACSVerse showed that the purified fractions had more than 95% purity among lymphocytes.

Broad study findings and their caveats: Enrichment of TRBV06-family usage was observed among the top patient clones (8/27) relative to healthy controls (2/35). Compared with healthy CD4+ repertoires, CD4-sorted patient repertoires appeared more clonal, and this difference remained even after the putative leukemic clones were removed. The data were not HLA-matched, and the higher clonality in CD4+ T-LGLL than in CD8+ T-LGLL could be due to the relatively small sample size. Main leukemic clonotypes were private to each patient, although under 30% appeared at low frequency in other patients' non-leukemic repertoires.

The immunoSEQ assay at survey resolution was used to sequence TCRbeta rearrangements from genomic DNA. As for how the authors treated the data: In the TCR sequencing data, the lowest productive clonotype frequency that could be detected was 2.59 x 10-5. Analyses included only productive TCRbeta rearrangements, meaning complete and in-frame sequences. Simpson clonality, calculated in the immunoSEQ Analyzer version 3.0, was used as the measure of sample clonality. Clones were grouped by frequency into very rare, small, medium, large (1-20%) or hyperexpanded (>20%) categories. Generation probabilities were estimated with OLGA 1.2.3, V-gene circos plots were made with VDJtools, specificities were searched in VDJdb, and CDR3 motifs were identified with GLIPH. TCRdb provides this immuneACCESS table in a form limited to in-frame rearrangements. Some clones are lacking; in checked studies, under half of them reflect an unresolved V gene, and why the rest are absent is not known. The D gene and trimming were derived from the DNA, and the V and J assignments and clone size from that table. The sample table records about 48,000 clones; about 70% of these occur just once. The ten largest make up approximately 1.4% of the sample.

The CDR3 sequence holds 13 residues, the cysteine and phenylalanine included. The kept DNA is CDR3 alone, 39 bases in frame from the first base. CDR1 is given as WNHNN and CDR2 as SYGVQD, both from the germline V gene (reference sequence). V drops 10 bases and J drops 13 bases, leaving 25 bases in between. The TCR originated in a human donor in good health. Sequenced: CD4+ T cells from blood buffy coats. Recombination linked TRBV10-1 to TRBJ1-1; no D gene call is confident. The CDR3 in this case is CATGRSRHPVGFF. The DNA sequence follows: TGCGCCACCGGCAGGTCCAGGCACCCAGTGGGTTTCTTT.